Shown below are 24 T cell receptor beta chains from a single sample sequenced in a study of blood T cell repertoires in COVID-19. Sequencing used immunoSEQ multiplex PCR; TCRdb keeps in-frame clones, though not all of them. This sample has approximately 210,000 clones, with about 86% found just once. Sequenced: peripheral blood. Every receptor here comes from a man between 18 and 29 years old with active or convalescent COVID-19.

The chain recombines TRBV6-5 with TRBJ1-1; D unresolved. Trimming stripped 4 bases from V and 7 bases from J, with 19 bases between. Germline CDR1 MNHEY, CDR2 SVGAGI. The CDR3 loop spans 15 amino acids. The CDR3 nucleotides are TGTGCCAGCAGTTCGAGATCTTTGGGAGGGAATGAAGCTTTCTTT. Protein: CASSSRSLGGNEAFF.

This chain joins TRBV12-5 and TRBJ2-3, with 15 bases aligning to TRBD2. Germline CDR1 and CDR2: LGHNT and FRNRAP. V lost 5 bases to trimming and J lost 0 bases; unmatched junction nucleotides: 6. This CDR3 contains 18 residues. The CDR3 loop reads CASGRGLAGGLSTDTQYF. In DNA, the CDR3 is TGTGCTAGTGGTAGGGGACTAGCGGGAGGACTAAGCACAGATACGCAGTATTTT.

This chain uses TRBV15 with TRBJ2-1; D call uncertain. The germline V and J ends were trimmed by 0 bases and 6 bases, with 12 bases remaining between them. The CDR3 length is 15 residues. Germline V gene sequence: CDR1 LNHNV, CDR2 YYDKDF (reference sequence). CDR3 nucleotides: TGTGCCACCAGCAGAGATCGCCTAGTGACCAATGAGCAGTTCTTC. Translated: CATSRDRLVTNEQFF. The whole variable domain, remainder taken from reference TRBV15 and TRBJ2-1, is DAMVIQNPRYQVTQFGKPVTLSCSQTLNHNVMYWYQQKSSQAPKLLFHYYDKDFNNEADTPDNFQSRRPNTSFCFLDIRSPGLGDTAMYLCATSRDRLVTNEQFFGPGTRLTVL.

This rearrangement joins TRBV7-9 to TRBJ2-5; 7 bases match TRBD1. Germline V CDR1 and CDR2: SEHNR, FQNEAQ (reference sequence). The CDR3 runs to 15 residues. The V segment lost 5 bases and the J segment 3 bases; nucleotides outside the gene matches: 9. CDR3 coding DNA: TGTGCCAGCAGCCCCGGGACAGTCCGAGAAGAGACCCAGTACTTC. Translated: CASSPGTVREETQYF.

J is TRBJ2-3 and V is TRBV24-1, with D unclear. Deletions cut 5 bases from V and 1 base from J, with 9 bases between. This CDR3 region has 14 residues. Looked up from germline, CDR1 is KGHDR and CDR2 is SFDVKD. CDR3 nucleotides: TGTGCCACCAGTGCCCCCCCGGGCACAGATACGCAGTATTTT. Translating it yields CATSAPPGTDTQYF.

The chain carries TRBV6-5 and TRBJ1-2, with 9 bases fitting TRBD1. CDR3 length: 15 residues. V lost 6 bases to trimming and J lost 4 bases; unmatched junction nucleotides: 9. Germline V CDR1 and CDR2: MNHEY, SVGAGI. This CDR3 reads CASRLTGGEGYGYTF. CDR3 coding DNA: TGTGCCAGCAGGCTCACAGGGGGCGAGGGCTATGGCTACACCTTC.

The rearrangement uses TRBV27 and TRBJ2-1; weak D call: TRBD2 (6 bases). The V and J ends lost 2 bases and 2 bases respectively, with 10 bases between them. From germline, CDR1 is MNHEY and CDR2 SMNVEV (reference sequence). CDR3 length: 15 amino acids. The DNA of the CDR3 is TGTGCCAGCAGTTTAGCGGGAATACCCTACAATGAGCAGTTCTTC. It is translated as CASSLAGIPYNEQFF.

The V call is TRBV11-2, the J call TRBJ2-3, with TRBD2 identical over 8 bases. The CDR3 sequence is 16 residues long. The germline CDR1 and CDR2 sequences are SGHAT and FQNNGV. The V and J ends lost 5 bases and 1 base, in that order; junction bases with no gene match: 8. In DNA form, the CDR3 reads TGTGCCAGCAGCCCCCGGGGAGCGGGGGGCACAGATACGCAGTATTTT. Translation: CASSPRGAGGTDTQYF.

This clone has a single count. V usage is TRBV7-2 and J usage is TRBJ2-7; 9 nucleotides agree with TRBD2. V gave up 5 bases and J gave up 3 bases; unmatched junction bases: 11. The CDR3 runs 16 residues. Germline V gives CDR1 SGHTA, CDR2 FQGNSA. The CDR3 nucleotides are TGTGCCAGCAGCCGCGGGGAGCGGGAGGTAAACTACGAGCAGTACTTC. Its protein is CASSRGEREVNYEQYF.

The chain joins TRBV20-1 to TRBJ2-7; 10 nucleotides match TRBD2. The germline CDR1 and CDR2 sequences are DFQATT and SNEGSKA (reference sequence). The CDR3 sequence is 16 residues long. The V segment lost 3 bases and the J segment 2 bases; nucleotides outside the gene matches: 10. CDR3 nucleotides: TGCAGTGCTAGTGACCTCAGCGGGAGGGCCGCCTACGAGCAGTACTTC. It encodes CSASDLSGRAAYEQYF.

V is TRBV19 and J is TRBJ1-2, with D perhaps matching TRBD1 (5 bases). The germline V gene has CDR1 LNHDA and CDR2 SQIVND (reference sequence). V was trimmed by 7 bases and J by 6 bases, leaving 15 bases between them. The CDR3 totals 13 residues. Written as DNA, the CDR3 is TGTGCCAGTACAAAAGAGGGGAGGAATGGCTACACCTTC. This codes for CASTKEGRNGYTF.

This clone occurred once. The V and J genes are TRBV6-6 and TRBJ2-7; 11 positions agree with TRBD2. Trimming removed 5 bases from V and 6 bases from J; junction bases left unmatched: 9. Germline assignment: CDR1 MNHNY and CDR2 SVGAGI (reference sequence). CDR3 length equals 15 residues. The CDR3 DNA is TGTGCCAGCAGTCAGAGACTAGCGGGATCTTTCGAGCAGTACTTC. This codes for CASSQRLAGSFEQYF.

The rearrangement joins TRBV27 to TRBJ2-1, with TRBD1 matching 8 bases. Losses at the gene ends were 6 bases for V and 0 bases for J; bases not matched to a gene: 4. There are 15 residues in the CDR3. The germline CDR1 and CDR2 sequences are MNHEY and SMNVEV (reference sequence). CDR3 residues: CASSRDRSSYNEQFF. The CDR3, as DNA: TGTGCCAGCAGCCGGGACAGGAGCTCCTACAATGAGCAGTTCTTC.

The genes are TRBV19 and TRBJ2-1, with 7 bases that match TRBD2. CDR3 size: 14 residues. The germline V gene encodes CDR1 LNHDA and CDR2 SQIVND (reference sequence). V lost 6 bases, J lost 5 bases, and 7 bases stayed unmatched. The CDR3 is CASRGTITHNEQFF. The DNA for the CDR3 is TGTGCCAGTAGAGGGACTATCACCCACAATGAGCAGTTCTTC.

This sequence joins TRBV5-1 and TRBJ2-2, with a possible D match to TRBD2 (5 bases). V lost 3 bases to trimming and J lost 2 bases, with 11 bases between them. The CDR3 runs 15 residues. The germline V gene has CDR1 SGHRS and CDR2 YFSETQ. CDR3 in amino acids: CASSYLARNTGELFF. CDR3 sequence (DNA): TGCGCCAGCAGCTATCTAGCTCGCAACACCGGGGAGCTGTTTTTT.

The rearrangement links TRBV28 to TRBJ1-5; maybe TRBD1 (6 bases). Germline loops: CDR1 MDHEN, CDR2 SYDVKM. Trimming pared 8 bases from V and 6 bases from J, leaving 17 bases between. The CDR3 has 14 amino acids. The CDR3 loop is CASRLGGPLQPQHF. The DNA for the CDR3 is TGTGCCAGCCGCCTCGGGGGGCCCCTTCAGCCCCAGCATTTT.

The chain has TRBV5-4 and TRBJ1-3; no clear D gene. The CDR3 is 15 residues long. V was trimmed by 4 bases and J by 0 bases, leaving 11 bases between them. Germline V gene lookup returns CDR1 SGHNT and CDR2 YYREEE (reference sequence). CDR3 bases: TGTGCCAGCAGCGCAGATCCTAGCTCTGGAAACACCATATATTTT. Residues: CASSADPSSGNTIYF. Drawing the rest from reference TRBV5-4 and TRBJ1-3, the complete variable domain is ETGVTQSPTHLIKTRGQQVTLRCSSQSGHNTVSWYQQALGQGPQFIFQYYREEENGRGNFPPRFSGLQFPNYSSELNVNALELDDSALYLCASSADPSSGNTIYFGEGSWLTVV.

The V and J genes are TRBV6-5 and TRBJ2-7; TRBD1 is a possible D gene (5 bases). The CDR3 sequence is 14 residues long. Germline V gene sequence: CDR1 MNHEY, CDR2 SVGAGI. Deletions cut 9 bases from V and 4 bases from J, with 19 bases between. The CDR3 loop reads CASKRGWKGYEQYF. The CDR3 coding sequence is TGTGCCAGTAAGCGTGGCTGGAAGGGGTACGAGCAGTACTTC.

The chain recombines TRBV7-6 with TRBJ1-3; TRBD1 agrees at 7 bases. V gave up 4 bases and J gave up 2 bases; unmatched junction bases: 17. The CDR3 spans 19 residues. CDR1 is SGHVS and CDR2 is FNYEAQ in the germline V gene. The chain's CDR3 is CASSSTSRTGDHPGNTIYF. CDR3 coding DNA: TGTGCCAGCAGCTCAACCAGCCGTACAGGGGACCACCCTGGAAACACCATATATTTT.

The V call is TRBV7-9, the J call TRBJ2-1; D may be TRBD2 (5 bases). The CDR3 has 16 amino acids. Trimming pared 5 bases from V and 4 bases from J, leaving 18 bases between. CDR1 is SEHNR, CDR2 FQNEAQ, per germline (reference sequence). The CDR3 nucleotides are TGTGCCAGCAGCCGTTTGACTATTTTCGGATACAATGAGCAGTTCTTC. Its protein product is CASSRLTIFGYNEQFF. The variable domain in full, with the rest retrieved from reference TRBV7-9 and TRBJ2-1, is DTGVSQNPRHKITKRGQNVTFRCDPISEHNRLYWYRQTLGQGPEFLTYFQNEAQLEKSRLLSDRFSAERPKGSFSTLEIQRTEQGDSAMYLCASSRLTIFGYNEQFFGPGTRLTVL.

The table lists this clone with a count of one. The CDR3 sequence: CASTLTTARGYTF. In nucleotides, the CDR3 is TGTGCCAGCACCTTAACGACAGCTCGGGGCTACACCTTC. V gene TRBV5-4 combines with J gene TRBJ1-2; TRBD1 is a possible D gene (5 bases). This CDR3 is 13 amino acids long. Trimming removed 6 bases from V and 8 bases from J, with 17 bases in between. CDR1 is SGHNT and CDR2 is YYREEE in the germline V gene (reference sequence).

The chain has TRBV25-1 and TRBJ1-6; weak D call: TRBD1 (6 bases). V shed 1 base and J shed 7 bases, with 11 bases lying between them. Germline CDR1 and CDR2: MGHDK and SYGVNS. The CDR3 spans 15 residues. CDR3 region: CASSEWTDGNSPLHF. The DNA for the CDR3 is TGTGCCAGCAGTGAATGGACAGACGGAAATTCACCCCTCCACTTT.

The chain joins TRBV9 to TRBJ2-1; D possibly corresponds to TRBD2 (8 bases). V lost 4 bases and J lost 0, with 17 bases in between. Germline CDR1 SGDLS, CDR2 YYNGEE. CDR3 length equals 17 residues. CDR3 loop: CASSSRGRGASYNEQFF. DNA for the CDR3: TGTGCCAGCAGCTCAAGGGGGCGGGGGGCCTCCTACAATGAGCAGTTCTTC. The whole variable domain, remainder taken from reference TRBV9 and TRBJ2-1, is DSGVTQTPKHLITATGQRVTLRCSPRSGDLSVYWYQQSLDQGLQFLIQYYNGEERAKGNILERFSAQQFPDLHSELNLSSLELGDSALYFCASSSRGRGASYNEQFFGPGTRLTVL.

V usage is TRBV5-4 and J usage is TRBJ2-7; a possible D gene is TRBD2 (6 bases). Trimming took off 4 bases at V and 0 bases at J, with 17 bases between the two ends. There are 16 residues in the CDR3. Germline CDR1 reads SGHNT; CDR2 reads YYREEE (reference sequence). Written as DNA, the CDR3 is TGTGCCAGCAGCCCAATAAGCGGGCCGAACTCCTACGAGCAGTACTTC. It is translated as CASSPISGPNSYEQYF.